This T cell receptor (beta chain) was captured in a study of blood T cell repertoires in COVID-19. The method was immunoSEQ multiplex PCR; TCRdb's version includes in-frame clones alone and lacks a portion of them. The sample lists roughly 70,000 clones, 75% to 90% occurring once. This clone was detected only a few times. The trim removed 5 bases at V and 3 bases at J, leaving 7 bases unmatched. The CDR3 runs 15 residues. Germline V gene data show CDR1 as SEHNR and CDR2 as FQNEAQ (reference sequence). The origin of this receptor is a woman of 80 years or more with active COVID-19. The chain is built from TRBV7-9 and TRBJ1-1, with 9 bases aligning to TRBD1. The sample comprised peripheral blood. As DNA, the CDR3 is TGTGCCAGCAGCGCGGACAGGGGTCAGGACACTGAAGCTTTCTTT. Translation gives CASSADRGQDTEAFF. The complete variable domain, with remaining parts taken from reference TRBV7-9 and TRBJ1-1, reads DTGVSQNPRHKITKRGQNVTFRCDPISEHNRLYWYRQTLGQGPEFLTYFQNEAQLEKSRLLSDRFSAERPKGSFSTLEIQRTEQGDSAMYLCASSADRGQDTEAFFGQGTRLTVV.